The rows below give T cell receptor beta chains drawn from one sample of a study of T cell repertoires in cytomegalovirus infection. TCRdb reprocessed the reads with MiXCR, giving one entry per CDR3 protein. The sample contains 450,000 to 650,000 distinct CDR3 sequences, about 40% of which appear only once. These receptors have no identified antigens. This sample comprised cultured PBMCs, obtained from culture after CMV antigen stimulation. These TCRs come from a human donor in good health (CMV status not recorded). Some clones in this sample may be carry-over from other donors' samples. CDR3s include the opening cysteine and the closing phenylalanine or tryptophan. D genes are given only for firm matches. Rows may omit the clone size; those that give it use once, few, many or a size class.

J gene: TRBJ2-3
V gene: TRBV5-6
clone size: NA
D gene: NA
CDR3 DNA: TGTGCCAGCAGCTGGGGGGACCGCAGCACGCAGTATTTT
CDR3 protein: CASSWGDRSTQYF

J gene: TRBJ1-2
V gene: TRBV15
clone size: NA
D gene: NA
CDR3 DNA: TGTGCCACCAGCAGAGATTCGTCCCGGGGCAGGGGCTACACCTTC
CDR3 protein: CATSRDSSRGRGYTF

J gene: TRBJ2-1
V gene: TRBV7-6
clone size: NA
D gene: TRBD2
CDR3 DNA: TGTGCCAGCAGCTTTGGCCCTCGACTAGCGGGGGTCAATGAGCAGTTCTTC
CDR3 protein: CASSFGPRLAGVNEQFF

J gene: TRBJ2-7
V gene: TRBV7-2
clone size: NA
D gene: TRBD2
CDR3 DNA: TGTGCCAGCAGCCCTACTAGCGGGCCCCTCTACGAGCAGTACTTC
CDR3 protein: CASSPTSGPLYEQYF

J gene: TRBJ2-1
V gene: TRBV12-3/TRBV12-4
clone size: NA
D gene: TRBD2
CDR3 DNA: TGTGCCAGCAGTTTCCAGCGGGGCTCCTACAATGAGCAGTTCTTC
CDR3 protein: CASSFQRGSYNEQFF

J gene: TRBJ2-1
V gene: TRBV4-1
clone size: NA
D gene: NA
CDR3 DNA: TGCGCCAGCAGCCAAGAGGTCGACGGGTCCTACAATGAGCAGTTCTTC
CDR3 protein: CASSQEVDGSYNEQFF

J gene: TRBJ2-1
V gene: TRBV7-8
clone size: few
D gene: TRBD2
CDR3 DNA: TGTGCCAGCAGCTTAGGGCGGACTTCGCCCCGGGGGGGGAATGAGCAGTTCTTC
CDR3 protein: CASSLGRTSPRGGNEQFF

J gene: TRBJ2-3
V gene: TRBV11-2
clone size: few
D gene: TRBD1
CDR3 DNA: TGTGCCAGCAGCTTTTACCAGGGGGCGGGAGATACGCAGTATTTT
CDR3 protein: CASSFYQGAGDTQYF

J gene: TRBJ2-5
V gene: TRBV2
clone size: NA
D gene: NA
CDR3 DNA: TGTGCCAGCCGGGACGCCGTTTACCAAGAGACCCAGTACTTC
CDR3 protein: CASRDAVYQETQYF

J gene: TRBJ1-5
V gene: TRBV15
clone size: NA
D gene: NA
CDR3 DNA: TGTGCCACCAGCCTCGGGACGGTCCATCAGCCCCAGCATTTT
CDR3 protein: CATSLGTVHQPQHF

J gene: TRBJ1-5
V gene: TRBV7-9
clone size: NA
D gene: NA
CDR3 DNA: TGTGCCAGCAGCTTAGGAGGGATAGGGCAGCCCCAGCATTTT
CDR3 protein: CASSLGGIGQPQHF

J gene: TRBJ2-7
V gene: TRBV5-6
clone size: NA
D gene: TRBD1
CDR3 DNA: TGTGCCAGCAGCTTGGTGGGACAGACGGATTACGAGCAGTACTTC
CDR3 protein: CASSLVGQTDYEQYF

J gene: TRBJ2-7
V gene: TRBV28
clone size: NA
D gene: TRBD2
CDR3 DNA: TGTGCCAGCAGTCCCGGGACTAGCTTACCCGAGCAGTACTTC
CDR3 protein: CASSPGTSLPEQYF

J gene: TRBJ2-1
V gene: TRBV7-9
clone size: few
D gene: NA
CDR3 DNA: TGTGCCAGCGGCAGGGGCTCCTACAATGAGCAGTTCTTC
CDR3 protein: CASGRGSYNEQFF

J gene: TRBJ2-3
V gene: TRBV7-2
clone size: NA
D gene: TRBD2
CDR3 DNA: TGTGCCAGCAGCTTTAGGCCCTTGGGACTAGCGGGAGAGGAGGGCACAGATACGCAGTATTTT
CDR3 protein: CASSFRPLGLAGEEGTDTQYF

J gene: TRBJ2-5
V gene: TRBV5-1
clone size: few
D gene: TRBD2
CDR3 DNA: TGCGCCAGCAGCCCTCGGAGGCGGGGGCAAGAGACCCAGTACTTC
CDR3 protein: CASSPRRRGQETQYF

J gene: TRBJ1-1
V gene: TRBV19
clone size: NA
D gene: TRBD1
CDR3 DNA: TGTGCCAGTAGTGGAGGGACAGAGAACACTGAAGCTTTCTTT
CDR3 protein: CASSGGTENTEAFF

J gene: TRBJ2-7
V gene: TRBV6-6
clone size: few
D gene: TRBD1
CDR3 DNA: TGTGCCAGCAGTGGCATGGGACAGGGGTTCTACGAGCAGTACTTC
CDR3 protein: CASSGMGQGFYEQYF

J gene: TRBJ1-1
V gene: TRBV5-4
clone size: NA
D gene: NA
CDR3 DNA: TGTGCCAGCAGCTTGGGAACCCAGGGAGCTTTCTTT
CDR3 protein: CASSLGTQGAFF

J gene: TRBJ1-1
V gene: TRBV11-3
clone size: NA
D gene: NA
CDR3 DNA: TGTGCCAGCAGCCTCGACAGGAGCACTGTGGTAAAGGCTTTT
CDR3 protein: CASSLDRSTVVKAF

J gene: TRBJ2-7
V gene: TRBV20-1
clone size: NA
D gene: NA
CDR3 DNA: TGCAGTGCTAGTCTTAGCCCATACTACGAGCAGTACTTC
CDR3 protein: CSASLSPYYEQYF

J gene: TRBJ1-4
V gene: TRBV4-3
clone size: NA
D gene: TRBD1
CDR3 DNA: TGCGCCAGCAGCCAAGTCGAACAGGGGTATGATGAAAAACTGTTTTTT
CDR3 protein: CASSQVEQGYDEKLFF

J gene: TRBJ1-5
V gene: TRBV5-5
clone size: NA
D gene: TRBD1
CDR3 DNA: TGTGCCAGCAGCCGTGGACAGGGAGTGAGCAATCAGCCCCAGCATTTT
CDR3 protein: CASSRGQGVSNQPQHF

J gene: TRBJ2-1
V gene: TRBV7-2
clone size: NA
D gene: NA
CDR3 DNA: TGTGCCAGCAGCTTTAAAGGGCCGCTTGAGCAGTTCTTC
CDR3 protein: CASSFKGPLEQFF

J gene: TRBJ1-5
V gene: TRBV7-2
clone size: few
D gene: NA
CDR3 DNA: TGTGCCAGCAGTCACATAAGGACGGGGGCAGGGCCGGGCAATCAGCCCCAGCATTTT
CDR3 protein: CASSHIRTGAGPGNQPQHF

J gene: TRBJ2-2
V gene: TRBV11-3
clone size: many
D gene: NA
CDR3 DNA: TGTGCCAGCAGCTTGGATCGGGCCGGGGAGCTGTTTTTT
CDR3 protein: CASSLDRAGELFF

J gene: TRBJ2-5
V gene: TRBV6-5
clone size: NA
D gene: TRBD2
CDR3 DNA: TGTGCCAGCAGGACTAGCGGGGGGAACCAAGAGACCCAGTACTTC
CDR3 protein: CASRTSGGNQETQYF

J gene: TRBJ2-6
V gene: TRBV11-3
clone size: NA
D gene: TRBD2
CDR3 DNA: TGTGCCAGCAGCTTACACGGGGGGGGGGGTAACGTCCTGACTTTC
CDR3 protein: CASSLHGGGGNVLTF

J gene: TRBJ1-2
V gene: TRBV12-3/TRBV12-4
clone size: NA
D gene: NA
CDR3 DNA: TGTGCCAGCAGTTTAGGTCGCTACGCTAACTATGGCTACACCTTC
CDR3 protein: CASSLGRYANYGYTF

J gene: TRBJ2-7
V gene: TRBV6-2/TRBV6-3
clone size: NA
D gene: TRBD2
CDR3 DNA: TGTGCCAGCAGCTTACCGGGACTAGCGGGAGAGGTCCACGAGCAGTACTTC
CDR3 protein: CASSLPGLAGEVHEQYF

J gene: TRBJ2-2
V gene: TRBV10-3
clone size: NA
D gene: TRBD1
CDR3 DNA: TGTGCCATCAGTGGGGGACAGGGCCTAGCCGGGGAGCTGTTTTTT
CDR3 protein: CAISGGQGLAGELFF

J gene: TRBJ1-2
V gene: TRBV12-3/TRBV12-4
clone size: NA
D gene: NA
CDR3 DNA: TGTGCCAGCAGTTCTGGGAAATTAGACTACACCTTC
CDR3 protein: CASSSGKLDYTF

J gene: TRBJ1-2
V gene: TRBV12-3/TRBV12-4
clone size: few
D gene: NA
CDR3 DNA: TGTGCCAGCAGCCTCAGGGTCCGACAGCTCAACTATGGCTACACCTTC
CDR3 protein: CASSLRVRQLNYGYTF

J gene: TRBJ1-3
V gene: TRBV7-2
clone size: NA
D gene: NA
CDR3 DNA: TGTGCCAGCAGCCCCGATAGAAACACCATATATTTT
CDR3 protein: CASSPDRNTIYF

J gene: TRBJ2-5
V gene: TRBV7-8
clone size: NA
D gene: NA
CDR3 DNA: TGTGCCAGCAGCCAGCGGTTTCGGGAGACCCAGTACTTC
CDR3 protein: CASSQRFRETQYF

J gene: TRBJ2-3
V gene: TRBV6-1
clone size: many
D gene: TRBD2
CDR3 DNA: TGTGCCAGCAGTGAAGCGCTTCGCGGGGGGGCCTTCGGAGATACGCAGTATTTT
CDR3 protein: CASSEALRGGAFGDTQYF

J gene: TRBJ2-3
V gene: TRBV20-1
clone size: NA
D gene: NA
CDR3 DNA: TGCAGTGCTAATGAACTAGCCTTGGATACGCAGTATTTT
CDR3 protein: CSANELALDTQYF

J gene: TRBJ2-6
V gene: TRBV4-1
clone size: NA
D gene: NA
CDR3 DNA: TGCGCCAGCAGCCAACTCGGGATCTCTGGGGCCAACGTCCTGACTTTC
CDR3 protein: CASSQLGISGANVLTF

J gene: TRBJ2-5
V gene: TRBV11-2
clone size: NA
D gene: TRBD2
CDR3 DNA: TGTGCCAGCAGCTTAAGTGGACGTTGGTGGGGGGGAAAAGAGACCCAGTACTTC
CDR3 protein: CASSLSGRWWGGKETQYF

J gene: TRBJ2-5
V gene: TRBV7-2
clone size: NA
D gene: NA
CDR3 DNA: TGTGCCAGCAGCTTAAATAGTGGAGCCCCTACCCAGTACTTC
CDR3 protein: CASSLNSGAPTQYF

J gene: TRBJ1-2
V gene: TRBV12-3/TRBV12-4
clone size: NA
D gene: NA
CDR3 DNA: TGTGCCAGCAGCGTGGACAGAATCTATGGCTACACCTTC
CDR3 protein: CASSVDRIYGYTF

J gene: TRBJ2-5
V gene: TRBV6-6
clone size: NA
D gene: NA
CDR3 DNA: TGTGCCAGCAGTTACCCCGGTTATTTGGAGACCCAGTACTTC
CDR3 protein: CASSYPGYLETQYF

J gene: TRBJ2-1
V gene: TRBV7-8
clone size: NA
D gene: NA
CDR3 DNA: TGTGCCAGCAGCCCCACGGATGGGTTTCGGGATGAGCAGTTCTTC
CDR3 protein: CASSPTDGFRDEQFF

J gene: TRBJ1-6
V gene: TRBV11-1
clone size: NA
D gene: TRBD1
CDR3 DNA: TGTGCCAGCAGCTTAGCCGGGACAGCCTATAATTCACCCCTCCACTTT
CDR3 protein: CASSLAGTAYNSPLHF

J gene: TRBJ1-4
V gene: TRBV12-3/TRBV12-4
clone size: few
D gene: NA
CDR3 DNA: TGTGCCAGCAGTTTCGACACCTCTAATGAAAAACTGTTTTTT
CDR3 protein: CASSFDTSNEKLFF

J gene: TRBJ2-5
V gene: TRBV19
clone size: few
D gene: NA
CDR3 DNA: TGTGCCAGTAGTCCACACCGGGCCCTCGCCGGGGCCCAGTACTTC
CDR3 protein: CASSPHRALAGAQYF

J gene: TRBJ1-4
V gene: TRBV20-1
clone size: NA
D gene: NA
CDR3 DNA: TGCAGTGCTAGAGACCTCATGGGCAAGGGACTGTTTTTT
CDR3 protein: CSARDLMGKGLFF